These 8 T cell receptor beta chains came from one sample sequenced in a study of T cells in Graves' hyperthyroidism and ophthalmopathy. TCR beta CDR3 regions were amplified from RNA transcripts. HTBI primers were the set used in a first-round RT-PCR of the TCR CDR3. TCRdb independently ran MiXCR on the multiplex PCR reads; one entry per CDR3 protein. The sample has just under 750,000 distinct CDR3 sequences, just over 35% seen once. Specimen: blood. The origin of the receptors is a woman in her thirties or forties with Graves' hyperthyroidism.

This clonotype was detected many times. The chain has TRBV29-1 and TRBJ2-7; the D gene is possibly TRBD2 (5 bases). V lost 5 bases to trimming and J lost 0 bases, with 14 bases between them. From germline, CDR1 is SQVTM and CDR2 ANQGSEA. This CDR3 is 14 amino acids long. The CDR3 DNA reads TGCAGCGTTATCCACGGGGTAGGCTCCTACGAGCAGTACTTC. Translating gives CSVIHGVGSYEQYF.

V is TRBV6-5 and J is TRBJ1-1; unclear D gene. Germline V lookup: CDR1 MNHEY, CDR2 SVGAGI. This CDR3 has 14 residues. Deletions cut 6 bases from V and 8 bases from J, with 19 bases between. The DNA of the CDR3 is TGTGCCAGCAGCGTAGAGATAGGAGGAAGAGAAGCTTTCTTT. It is translated as CASSVEIGGREAFF.

V usage is TRBV5-4 and J usage is TRBJ1-4; TRBD1 aligns across 11 bases. The length of the CDR3 is 19 residues. From germline, CDR1 is SGHNT and CDR2 YYREEE (reference sequence). Unmatched junction bases numbered 11, after V lost 4 bases and J lost 0 bases. For the CDR3, the DNA is TGTGCCAGCAGCCACACCGGACAGGGGGCCAGGGCAACTAATGAAAAACTGTTTTTT. Translation: CASSHTGQGARATNEKLFF.

Comments on this clonotype: A much larger clone is a single base away; this may be a read error. The chain couples TRBV7-2 to TRBJ2-2, with a tentative D call TRBD2 (5 bases). The CDR3 runs 12 residues. Germline V gives CDR1 SGHTA, CDR2 FQGNSA. CDR3 nucleotides: TGTGCCAGCAGCCTCCATCCCGGGGAGCTGTTATTT. Protein sequence: CASSLHPGELLF.

The chain employs TRBV4-3 and TRBJ1-5; D is perhaps TRBD1 (6 bases). The germline V and J ends were trimmed by 2 bases and 4 bases, with 24 bases remaining between them. CDR3 size: 19 residues. Germline CDR1 is LGHNA and CDR2 is YSLEER. The CDR3 region has the DNA TGCGCCAGCAGCCAATCCTACGTCCGGAGCGGGGGCCCGAATCAGCCCCAGCATTTT. It codes for CASSQSYVRSGGPNQPQHF.

In the case of this clonotype: This may arise from a read error, as a much more abundant clone is one base away. The chain links TRBV20-1 to TRBJ2-7, with a possible D match to TRBD2 (6 bases). The CDR3 is 13 residues long. Germline loops: CDR1 DFQATT, CDR2 SNEGSKA (reference sequence). The CDR3 loop is CNASRGSRYEQYF. CDR3 bases: TGCAATGCTAGTCGGGGGAGCCGGTACGAGCAGTACTTC.

In nucleotides, the CDR3 is TGTGCCAGCAGCTTCGGAGGGCGGCCTGTGGATGAGCAGTTCTTC. As protein: CASSFGGRPVDEQFF. The chain uses TRBV7-9 and TRBJ2-7; the D gene is possibly TRBD2 (6 bases). Matching the DNA end better, TRBJ2-1 makes the J call doubtful. Germline V lookup: CDR1 SEHNR, CDR2 FQNEAQ (reference sequence). The CDR3 sequence is 15 residues long.

There are many counts of this clonotype. The J gene is TRBJ2-5, the V gene TRBV2; 8 bases agree with TRBD2. The CDR3 has 14 amino acids. Germline V CDR1 and CDR2: SNHLY, FYNNEI. J gave up 5 bases and V 5 bases, and 7 bases lay outside the gene matches. The CDR3 loop reads CASSWTSLKETQYF. CDR3 sequence (DNA): TGTGCCAGCAGTTGGACTAGCCTAAAGGAGACCCAGTACTTC.